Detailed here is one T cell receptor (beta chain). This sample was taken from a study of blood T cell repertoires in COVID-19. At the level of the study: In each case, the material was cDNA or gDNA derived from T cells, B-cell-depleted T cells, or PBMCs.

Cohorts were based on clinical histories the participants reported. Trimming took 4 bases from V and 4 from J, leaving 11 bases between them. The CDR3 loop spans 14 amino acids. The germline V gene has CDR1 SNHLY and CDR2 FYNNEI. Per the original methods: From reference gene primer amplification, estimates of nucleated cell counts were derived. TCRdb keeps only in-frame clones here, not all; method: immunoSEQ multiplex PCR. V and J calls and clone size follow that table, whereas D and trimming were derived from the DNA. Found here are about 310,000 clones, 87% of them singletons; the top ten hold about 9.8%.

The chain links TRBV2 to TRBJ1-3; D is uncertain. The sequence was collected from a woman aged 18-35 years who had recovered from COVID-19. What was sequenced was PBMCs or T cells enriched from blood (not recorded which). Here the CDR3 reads CASSVEPFGNTIYF. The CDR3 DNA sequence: TGTGCCAGCAGTGTGGAGCCCTTCGGAAACACCATATATTTT.